These T cell receptor beta chains were read from a single sample in a study of cytomegalovirus exposure and HLA in healthy donors. Measured with immunoSEQ multiplex PCR; TCRdb has only the in-frame clones, and not every one. In the table there are 250,000 to 350,000 clones, 86% of which are singletons. Material: PBMCs. The source is a man aged 40-55 years in good health and CMV-seropositive. Each CDR3 is given with its conserved first and last residue. A D gene is named only where the DNA matches it firmly. Not every row has a clone size; where given, it reads once, few, many or a size class.

V: TRBV7-9
size: medium-sized
D: .
J: TRBJ2-3
CDR3: CASSSQGGTDTQYF
DNA: TGTGCCAGCAGCTCACAGGGAGGGACAGATACGCAGTATTTT

V: TRBV2
size: .
D: TRBD1
J: TRBJ2-5
CDR3: CASSEARSGTGLETQYF
DNA: TGTGCCAGCAGTGAAGCGCGGTCCGGGACAGGGTTAGAGACCCAGTACTTC

V: TRBV13
size: .
D: .
J: TRBJ2-1
CDR3: CASSPWDFDNEQFF
DNA: TGTGCCAGCAGCCCGTGGGACTTCGACAATGAGCAGTTCTTC

V: TRBV4-3
size: few
D: TRBD2
J: TRBJ2-7
CDR3: CASSQGLAGDDEQYF
DNA: TGCGCCAGCAGCCAAGGACTAGCGGGAGATGACGAGCAGTACTTC

V: TRBV18
size: once
D: TRBD1
J: TRBJ1-2
CDR3: CASSPGQVLLGYGYTF
DNA: TGTGCCAGCTCACCGGGACAGGTACTCCTCGGCTATGGCTACACCTTC

V: TRBV29-1
size: .
D: TRBD2
J: TRBJ2-1
CDR3: CSVSPAGAENNEQFF
DNA: TGCAGCGTTAGCCCAGCGGGAGCCGAAAACAATGAGCAGTTCTTC

V: TRBV28
size: .
D: .
J: TRBJ2-5
CDR3: CASSTREMRETQYF
DNA: TGTGCCAGCAGTACTAGGGAGATGCGAGAGACCCAGTACTTC

V: TRBV11-3
size: .
D: TRBD2
J: TRBJ2-7
CDR3: CASSQSGSTYEQYF
DNA: TGTGCCAGCAGCCAAAGCGGGAGTACTTACGAGCAGTACTTC

V: TRBV5-4
size: .
D: TRBD1
J: TRBJ1-1
CDR3: CASSLRTGRTEAFF
DNA: TGTGCCAGCAGCTTGCGGACAGGGAGGACTGAAGCTTTCTTT

V: TRBV5-1
size: .
D: .
J: TRBJ2-7
CDR3: CASSLAGFYEQYF
DNA: TGCGCCAGCAGCTTGGCAGGCTTCTACGAGCAGTACTTC

V: TRBV11-2
size: .
D: .
J: TRBJ2-7
CDR3: CASSPLRPPYEQYF
DNA: TGTGCCAGCAGCCCACTGCGGCCCCCCTACGAGCAGTACTTC

V: TRBV18
size: once
D: .
J: TRBJ1-1
CDR3: CASSPGAVDTEAFF
DNA: TGTGCCAGCTCACCGGGGGCGGTGGACACTGAAGCTTTCTTT

V: TRBV27
size: .
D: .
J: TRBJ1-2
CDR3: CASSLYPGVDGYTF
DNA: TGTGCCAGCAGTTTATACCCCGGGGTTGATGGCTACACCTTC

V: TRBV18
size: .
D: .
J: TRBJ2-7
CDR3: CASSQDKNYEQYF
DNA: TGTGCCAGCTCACAGGACAAAAACTACGAGCAGTACTTC

V: TRBV28
size: .
D: .
J: TRBJ1-2
CDR3: CASSLEGVGTSLLSYTF
DNA: TGTGCCAGCAGTCTAGAGGGGGTAGGGACATCATTATTGAGCTACACCTTC

V: TRBV14
size: .
D: .
J: TRBJ1-4
CDR3: CASSQGLQGGEKLFF
DNA: TGTGCCAGCAGCCAAGGCCTCCAGGGAGGTGAAAAACTGTTTTTT

V: TRBV29-1
size: .
D: .
J: TRBJ1-1
CDR3: CSVCARGMNTEAFF
DNA: TGCAGCGTTTGCGCCAGGGGCATGAACACTGAAGCTTTCTTT

V: TRBV7-9
size: once
D: TRBD1
J: TRBJ2-1
CDR3: CASNLGQGAPDEQFF
DNA: TGTGCCAGCAACTTAGGACAGGGGGCGCCGGATGAGCAGTTCTTC

V: TRBV6-5
size: .
D: TRBD1
J: TRBJ2-7
CDR3: CASSRRDRADEQYF
DNA: TGTGCCAGCAGCCGCCGGGACAGGGCTGACGAGCAGTACTTC

V: TRBV6-6
size: few
D: TRBD1
J: TRBJ2-7
CDR3: CASSSGQGRGEQYF
DNA: TGTGCCAGCAGCTCAGGACAGGGTAGGGGCGAGCAGTACTTC

V: TRBV2
size: .
D: TRBD1
J: TRBJ2-5
CDR3: CASWGQANQETQYF
DNA: TGTGCCAGCTGGGGACAGGCCAACCAAGAGACCCAGTACTTC

V: TRBV27
size: .
D: TRBD1
J: TRBJ1-1
CDR3: CASAKSRGLTEAFF
DNA: TGTGCCAGTGCAAAATCCAGGGGGCTCACTGAAGCTTTCTTT

V: TRBV6-1
size: .
D: .
J: TRBJ2-1
CDR3: CATRPRESSYNEQFF
DNA: TGTGCCACCAGACCCCGCGAAAGCTCCTACAATGAGCAGTTCTTC

V: TRBV10-3
size: .
D: .
J: TRBJ2-7
CDR3: CAISPRGVYEQYF
DNA: TGTGCCATCAGCCCCAGGGGAGTCTACGAGCAGTACTTC

V: TRBV2
size: .
D: .
J: TRBJ2-7
CDR3: CASVVRGGSSYEQYF
DNA: TGTGCCAGCGTGGTCCGGGGTGGGAGCTCCTACGAGCAGTACTTC

V: TRBV5-4
size: few
D: .
J: TRBJ2-7
CDR3: CASSVIGNYEQYF
DNA: TGTGCCAGCAGCGTAATCGGGAACTACGAGCAGTACTTC

V: TRBV7-9
size: .
D: TRBD2
J: TRBJ2-7
CDR3: CASSFFLGEAGGEQYF
DNA: TGTGCCAGCAGTTTTTTCCTGGGGGAGGCGGGAGGGGAGCAGTACTTC

V: TRBV6-5
size: .
D: .
J: TRBJ2-7
CDR3: CASSQGLNSYEQYF
DNA: TGTGCCAGCAGTCAAGGACTAAACTCCTACGAGCAGTACTTC

V: TRBV28
size: once
D: TRBD1
J: TRBJ1-5
CDR3: CASSLFRAGGGQPQHF
DNA: TGTGCCAGCAGTTTATTCAGGGCAGGGGGCGGTCAGCCCCAGCATTTT

V: TRBV18
size: .
D: .
J: TRBJ2-3
CDR3: CASSPSDTQYF
DNA: TGTGCCAGCTCACCAAGCGATACGCAGTATTTT

V: TRBV6-5
size: few
D: TRBD2
J: TRBJ2-3
CDR3: CATTGEGVTDTQYF
DNA: TGTGCGACTACGGGGGAGGGCGTTACAGATACGCAGTATTTT

V: TRBV5-1
size: .
D: TRBD2
J: TRBJ2-1
CDR3: CASSLRAGGHHEQFF
DNA: TGCGCCAGCAGCTTACGAGCGGGAGGGCACCATGAGCAGTTCTTC

V: TRBV6-5
size: .
D: .
J: TRBJ2-7
CDR3: CASSYSDSYEQYF
DNA: TGTGCCAGCAGTTACTCGGACTCTTACGAGCAGTACTTC

V: TRBV5-1
size: .
D: .
J: TRBJ1-1
CDR3: CASSLRAGVGHTEAFF
DNA: TGCGCCAGCAGCTTGAGGGCCGGGGTTGGGCACACTGAAGCTTTCTTT

V: TRBV6-1
size: few
D: .
J: TRBJ2-7
CDR3: CASRERQGLGEQYF
DNA: TGTGCCAGCCGGGAGAGGCAGGGTCTTGGCGAGCAGTACTTC

V: TRBV5-5
size: .
D: TRBD2
J: TRBJ2-1
CDR3: CASSLVSSGRNEQFF
DNA: TGTGCCAGCAGCTTGGTGTCTAGCGGGAGGAATGAGCAGTTCTTC

V: TRBV25-1
size: .
D: TRBD1
J: TRBJ1-1
CDR3: CASSELDRMNTEAFF
DNA: TGTGCCAGCAGTGAATTGGACAGGATGAACACTGAAGCTTTCTTT

V: TRBV10-1
size: once
D: TRBD1
J: TRBJ1-6
CDR3: CASSRTGLDSPLHF
DNA: TGCGCCAGCAGCCGGACAGGGCTGGATTCACCCCTCCACTTT

V: TRBV29-1
size: .
D: TRBD2
J: TRBJ2-7
CDR3: CSVEDGTSDYEQYF
DNA: TGCAGCGTTGAAGATGGGACTAGCGACTACGAGCAGTACTTC

V: TRBV19
size: once
D: .
J: TRBJ1-1
CDR3: CASSNQGWDTEAFF
DNA: TGTGCCAGTAGTAATCAGGGATGGGACACTGAAGCTTTCTTT

V: TRBV7-2
size: .
D: TRBD2
J: TRBJ2-3
CDR3: CASVGLAGTASTDTQYF
DNA: TGTGCCAGCGTCGGACTAGCGGGAACCGCTAGCACAGATACGCAGTATTTT

V: TRBV27
size: few
D: TRBD2
J: TRBJ2-5
CDR3: CASSLNPGTRGETQYF
DNA: TGTGCCAGCAGTTTAAACCCCGGGACTAGGGGCGAGACCCAGTACTTC

V: TRBV28
size: .
D: .
J: TRBJ2-2
CDR3: CASRYRGLRKGDTGELFF
DNA: TGTGCCAGCAGGTATCGAGGGCTGCGAAAGGGGGACACCGGGGAGCTGTTTTTT

V: TRBV7-9
size: .
D: .
J: TRBJ2-7
CDR3: CSSSPSLGSSYEQYF
DNA: TGTTCCAGCAGCCCCTCATTAGGGAGCTCCTACGAGCAGTACTTC

V: TRBV6-6
size: .
D: .
J: TRBJ2-7
CDR3: CASSYSEKYGQYF
DNA: TGTGCCAGCAGTTACTCGGAGAAGTACGGGCAGTACTTC

V: TRBV7-9
size: .
D: .
J: TRBJ1-4
CDR3: CASSLNEKLFF
DNA: TGTGCCAGCAGCCTCAATGAAAAACTGTTTTTT